There are a few counts of the clone carrying this TCR beta chain. The sample belongs to a study of metastatic and nonmetastatic thyroid tumors. Across the whole study: Where malignant and benign thyroid patients were concerned, repertoires were compared across blood and tumor or nodule tissue.

TCRdb redid the clone calls on the PCR reads using MiXCR. Altogether tens of thousands of clones are present, roughly 30% being singletons, with the ten largest covering 32%. In germline, CDR1 is LGHNA, CDR2 YNFKEQ. V lost 1 base, J lost 0 bases, and 16 bases lay in between. This CDR3 comprises 17 residues. Until they underwent thyroid surgery, no patient had received any treatment. Sequences were obtained from blood. The chain links TRBV4-2 to TRBJ2-7; D may correspond to TRBD1 or TRBD2 (5 bases each). The source of this sequence is a female donor with papillary thyroid cancer or a benign thyroid nodule (not recorded which). Some clones in this sample may be carry-over from other donors' samples. The CDR3 bases are TGTGCCAGCAGCCAAGGTGGGGCTGGAGGAGACTCCTACGAGCAGTACTTC. This translates into CASSQGGAGGDSYEQYF.